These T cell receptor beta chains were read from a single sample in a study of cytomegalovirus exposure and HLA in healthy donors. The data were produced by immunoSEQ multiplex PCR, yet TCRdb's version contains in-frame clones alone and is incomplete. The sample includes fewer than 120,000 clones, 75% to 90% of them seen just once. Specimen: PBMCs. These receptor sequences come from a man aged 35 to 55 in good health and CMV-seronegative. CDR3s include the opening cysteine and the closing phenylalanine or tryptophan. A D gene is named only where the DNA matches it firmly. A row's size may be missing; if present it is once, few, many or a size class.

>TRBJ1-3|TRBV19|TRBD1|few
TGTGCCAGTAGCGCTCAGGGGGCTGGAAACACCATATATTTT
CASSAQGAGNTIYF
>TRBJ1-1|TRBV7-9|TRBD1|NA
TGTGCCAGCAGCTGGGGCGACAGGGGGCGGTGGACTGAAGCTTTCTTT
CASSWGDRGRWTEAFF
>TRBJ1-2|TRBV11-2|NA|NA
TGTGCCAGCAGCCACTCGGACGGACTAAACTATGGCTACACCTTC
CASSHSDGLNYGYTF
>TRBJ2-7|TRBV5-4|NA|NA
TGTGCCAGCAGCTTGATAGGGGCGGCCGTCTCCTACGAGCAGTACTTC
CASSLIGAAVSYEQYF
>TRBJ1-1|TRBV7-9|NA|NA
TGTGCCAGCAGTAATCTAGGCACTGAAGCTTTCTTT
CASSNLGTEAFF
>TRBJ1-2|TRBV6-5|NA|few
TGTGCCAGCAGTTACTCTCCAGGGCACCCCTATGGCTACACCTTC
CASSYSPGHPYGYTF
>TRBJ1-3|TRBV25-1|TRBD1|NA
TGTGCCAGCAGTGGGAACAGGGGGGTCTCTGGAAACACCATATATTTT
CASSGNRGVSGNTIYF
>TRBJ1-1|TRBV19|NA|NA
TGTGCCAGTAGTATGATCGGGGGTCACACTGAAGCTTTCTTT
CASSMIGGHTEAFF
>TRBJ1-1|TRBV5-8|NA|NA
TGTGCCAGCAACTTGCGGGGGGGGGAAGCTTTCTTT
CASNLRGGEAFF
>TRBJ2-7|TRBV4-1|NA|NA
TGCGCCAGCAGCCAAGCGACTTACTACGAGCAGTACTTC
CASSQATYYEQYF
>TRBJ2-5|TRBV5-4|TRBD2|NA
TGTGCCAGCAGCTCGGGACTAGCGGCAACAGGAGAGACCCAGTACTTC
CASSSGLAATGETQYF
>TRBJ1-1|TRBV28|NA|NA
TGTGCCAGCAGCCCGGCAGGAAACCAGAACACTGAAGCTTTCTTT
CASSPAGNQNTEAFF
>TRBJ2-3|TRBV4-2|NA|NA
TGTGCCAGCAGCCAACCTAACCCAGGGGAGGGGACAGATACGCAGTATTTT
CASSQPNPGEGTDTQYF
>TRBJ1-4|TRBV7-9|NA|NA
TGTGCCAGCAGCCCCCTAGGGGCTGGTAATGAAAAACTGTTTTTT
CASSPLGAGNEKLFF
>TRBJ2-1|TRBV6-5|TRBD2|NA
TGTGCCAGCAGTTACTCGGGGACTAGCGGGGACAATGAGCAGTTCTTC
CASSYSGTSGDNEQFF
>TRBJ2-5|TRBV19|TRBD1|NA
TGTGCCAGTAGTGACAGGGATAGGCAGACCCAGTACTTC
CASSDRDRQTQYF
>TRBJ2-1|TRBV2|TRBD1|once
TGTGCCAGCAGTCGCGGACAGGGGAAAGATGAGCAGTTCTTC
CASSRGQGKDEQFF
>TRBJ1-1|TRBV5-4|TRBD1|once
TGTGCCAGCAGCTTAGGGACAGGGATCACTGAAGCTTTCTTT
CASSLGTGITEAFF
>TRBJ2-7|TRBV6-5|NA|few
TGTGCCAGCCGAAAGGTCGGGCGGGCCTACGAGCAGTACTTC
CASRKVGRAYEQYF
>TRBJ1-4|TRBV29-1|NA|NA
TGCAGCGTGGCCGGGACTGGTAATGAAAAACTGTTTTTT
CSVAGTGNEKLFF
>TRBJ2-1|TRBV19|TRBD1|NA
TGTGCCAGTAGTTTGACAGGGGGAAAGAATGAGCAGTTCTTC
CASSLTGGKNEQFF
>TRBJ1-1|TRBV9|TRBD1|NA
TGTGCCAGCAGCGTAGTGTCAGGGGGCATCACTGAAGCTTTCTTT
CASSVVSGGITEAFF
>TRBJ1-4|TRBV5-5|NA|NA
TGTGCCAGCAGACAGGAAGTGGATGAAAAACTGTTTTTT
CASRQEVDEKLFF
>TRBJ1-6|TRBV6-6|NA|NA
TGTGCCAGCAGTCTTCCAGGACAGTATAATTCACCCCTCCACTTT
CASSLPGQYNSPLHF
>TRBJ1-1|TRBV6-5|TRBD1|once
TGTGCCAGCACCCCAGGGACAGGGGGAAACTTGTTAGCTTTCTTT
CASTPGTGGNLLAFF
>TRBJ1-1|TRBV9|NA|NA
TGTGCCAGCAGCGCATACGTACTCACCGCGAACACTGAAGCTTTCTTT
CASSAYVLTANTEAFF
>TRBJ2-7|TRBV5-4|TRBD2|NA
TGTGCCAGCAGCCGGGGGGGCAGCTCCTACGAGCAGTACTTC
CASSRGGSSYEQYF
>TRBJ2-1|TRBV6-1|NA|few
TGTGCCAGCAGTGCTATCTTAGGCGGGGAGCAGTTCTTC
CASSAILGGEQFF
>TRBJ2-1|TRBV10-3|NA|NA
TGTGCCATCAGTGAGGAGATTGTTAAGAATGAGCAGTTCTTC
CAISEEIVKNEQFF
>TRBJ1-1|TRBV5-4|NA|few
TGTGCCAGCAGCTTGCCGACAGGAAAGAACACTGAAGCTTTCTTT
CASSLPTGKNTEAFF
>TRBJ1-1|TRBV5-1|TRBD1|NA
TGCGCCAGCAGCTTGTCGGGACAGGGGACTGAAGCTTTCTTT
CASSLSGQGTEAFF
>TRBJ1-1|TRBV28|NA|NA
TGTGCCAGCAGTAGGGAGATCTCTGAAGCTTTCTTT
CASSREISEAFF
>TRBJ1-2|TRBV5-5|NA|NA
TGTGCGACCGGAGTCCCCCCCCCATCTCTCTATGGCTACACCTTC
CATGVPPPSLYGYTF
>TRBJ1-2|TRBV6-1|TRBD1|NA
TGTGCCAGCAGTGTTGAATTCGGACAGGGAGAGAATGGCTACACCTTC
CASSVEFGQGENGYTF
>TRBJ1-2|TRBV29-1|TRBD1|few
TGCAGCGTTGTTGACAGGGGAGATAAGGGCTACACCTTC
CSVVDRGDKGYTF
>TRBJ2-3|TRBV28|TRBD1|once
TGTGCCAGCAGCTTACCTCCGGGACAGGGGGGGGCGACAGATACGCAGTATTTT
CASSLPPGQGGATDTQYF
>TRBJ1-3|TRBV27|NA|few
TGTGCCAGCCGAACAGGAACCTCTGGAAACACCATATATTTT
CASRTGTSGNTIYF
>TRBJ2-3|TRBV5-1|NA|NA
TGCGCCAGCAGCTTGGGAAGGACTATGAGCACCACAGATACGCAGTATTTT
CASSLGRTMSTTDTQYF
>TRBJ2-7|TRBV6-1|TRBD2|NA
TGTGCCAGCAGTCTAAGCGGGGACTACGAGCAGTACTTC
CASSLSGDYEQYF
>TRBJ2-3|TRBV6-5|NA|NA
TGTGCCAGCAGCCGGTTCGTGTCCGTCGCTACGCAGTATTTT
CASSRFVSVATQYF
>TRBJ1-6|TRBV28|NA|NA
TGTGCCAGCAGTTTATTTGACAGGTTCAATTCACCCCTCCACTTT
CASSLFDRFNSPLHF
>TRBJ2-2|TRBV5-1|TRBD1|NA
TGCGCCAGCAGCAAAGGGACAGCCTGGGAGCTGTTTTTT
CASSKGTAWELFF
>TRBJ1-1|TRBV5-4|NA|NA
TGTGCCAGCAGCCTGCTGCGTGGGCTCAACACTGAAGCTTTCTTT
CASSLLRGLNTEAFF
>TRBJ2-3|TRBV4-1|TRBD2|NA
TGCGCCAGCAGACTCACTAGCGGGGGAACAGATACGCAGTATTTT
CASRLTSGGTDTQYF
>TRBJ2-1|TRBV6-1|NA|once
TGTGCCAGCAGTTCAGGGCAGCTCCGGGTCAATGAGCAGTTCTTC
CASSSGQLRVNEQFF